These 26 T cell receptor beta chains share one sample of origin, sequenced in a study of T-cell reconstitution after alpha-beta-depleted transplantation in children. Using unique molecular identifiers, the investigators prepared the TCRbeta library. Each CDR3 protein is one row after TCRdb ran MiXCR on the PCR reads. The data show some 600,000 distinct CDR3 sequences, under 15% seen once. The sample in question was PBMCs, mostly from graft donor cells, obtained 360 days after TCRalphabeta/CD19-depleted stem cell transplant. The source of these receptors is a male patient aged 10 to 17 who had a stem cell transplant for acute myeloid leukemia, so the T cells may come from the graft donor.

The rearrangement joins TRBV6-1 to TRBJ2-7; 7 positions agree with TRBD2. The CDR3 covers 14 residues. Unmatched junction bases numbered 6, after V lost 7 bases and J lost 0 bases. Germline V gives CDR1 MNHNS, CDR2 SASEGT. CDR3 residues: CASTNPGGSYEQYF. For the CDR3, the DNA is TGTGCCAGCACCAACCCGGGGGGCTCCTACGAGCAGTACTTC.

The chain links TRBV27 to TRBJ2-7, with a tentative D call TRBD2 (6 bases). This CDR3 comprises 17 residues. V lost 1 base, J lost 4 bases, and 20 bases lay in between. Germline assignment: CDR1 MNHEY and CDR2 SMNVEV (reference sequence). DNA of the CDR3: TGTGCCAGCAGTTTATTAGGAGGGGAATCATGGGCTTACGAGCAGTACTTC. The encoded protein is CASSLLGGESWAYEQYF.

The sample holds many counts of this clonotype. The V gene is TRBV28, the J gene TRBJ2-1; D not certain. Trimming cost V 11 bases and J 9 bases, with 11 bases left between them. CDR1 and CDR2 (germline): MDHEN, SYDVKM. The CDR3 extends over 10 amino acids. The CDR3 loop is CASSDGEQFF. In DNA, the CDR3 is TGTGCCTCGAGTGATGGTGAGCAGTTCTTC.

This clonotype was seen only a few times. The CDR3 here is CATSRGTVETQYF. The CDR3 DNA reads as TGTGCCACCAGCAGAGGGACAGTGGAGACCCAGTACTTC. The V and J genes are TRBV15 and TRBJ2-5; possibly TRBD1 for D (6 bases). The CDR3 is made up of 13 amino acids. The V end lost 1 base, the J end lost 5 bases, and 8 bases lay between the germline ends. The germline V gene encodes CDR1 LNHNV and CDR2 YYDKDF (reference sequence).

Ten or more counts support this clonotype. V is TRBV11-3 and J is TRBJ2-1; 8 bases agree with TRBD2. Germline assignment: CDR1 SGHNT and CDR2 YENEEA. V was pared by 0 bases and J by 9 bases, with 4 bases of the junction left unmatched. The CDR3 extends over 14 amino acids. CDR3 in amino acids: CASSLEGLAGEQFF. In nucleotides, the CDR3 is TGTGCCAGCAGCTTAGAAGGACTAGCCGGTGAGCAGTTCTTC.

This clonotype has a handful of counts. This chain joins TRBV19 and TRBJ2-5; either TRBD1 or TRBD2 may supply D (6 bases each). Germline V CDR1 and CDR2: LNHDA, SQIVND (reference sequence). This CDR3 comprises 18 residues. V was clipped by 6 bases and J by 5 bases, with 28 bases between them. CDR3 protein: CASSTRRGVLGAFETQYF. The CDR3 nucleotides read TGTGCCAGTAGCACCCGGAGGGGAGTTCTGGGGGCTTTCGAGACCCAGTACTTC.

This clonotype occurred a few times. This sequence joins TRBV6-5 and TRBJ2-3, with no clear D. The CDR3 spans 15 residues. Per the germline V gene, CDR1 is MNHEY and CDR2 is SVGAGI. V was cut by 0 bases and J by 5 bases, with 12 bases left in between. CDR3 DNA sequence: TGTGCCAGCAGTTACTCGAAATTGGGTGAAGATACGCAGTATTTT. Its protein product is CASSYSKLGEDTQYF.

This clonotype was picked up a small number of times. The chain links TRBV20-1 to TRBJ2-7; 7 positions agree with TRBD1. Looked up from germline, CDR1 is DFQATT and CDR2 is SNEGSKA (reference sequence). The CDR3 covers 12 residues. V was pared by 3 bases and J by 2 bases, with 1 base of the junction left unmatched. For the CDR3, the DNA is TGCAGTGCTAGTGGGACAGCCTACGAGCAGTACTTC. Translation gives CSASGTAYEQYF.

The chain recombines TRBV11-2 with TRBJ2-7, with 12 bases aligning to TRBD2. The length of the CDR3 is 17 residues. CDR1 is SGHAT and CDR2 is FQNNGV in the germline V gene. Trimming cost V 6 bases and J 4 bases; bases outside gene matches: 13. The CDR3 reads CASRKLAGGYPNYEQYF. CDR3 bases: TGTGCCAGCAGGAAACTAGCGGGAGGTTACCCTAATTACGAGCAGTACTTC.

This clonotype has more than one count but fewer than ten. V and J are TRBV6-2 or TRBV6-3 and TRBJ2-2; D gene unclear. Trimming cost V 6 bases and J 9 bases, with 8 bases left between them. The CDR3 totals 11 residues. Germline V gives CDR1 MNHEY, CDR2 SVGEGT. In DNA, the CDR3 is TGTGCCAGCAGAAACGCGAGGGAGCTGTTTTTT. As protein: CASRNARELFF.

This chain uses TRBV20-1 with TRBJ2-4; D gene ambiguous. V was trimmed by 4 bases and J by 5 bases, leaving 3 bases between them. Germline V gene lookup returns CDR1 DFQATT and CDR2 SNEGSKA (reference sequence). The CDR3 spans 10 residues. The CDR3 sequence: CSAMENIQYF. CDR3 sequence (DNA): TGCAGTGCTATGGAAAACATTCAGTACTTC.

The table lists this clonotype with many counts. The V call is TRBV3-1, the J call TRBJ1-5, with TRBD1 matching over 8 bases. Unmatched junction bases numbered 10, after V lost 7 bases and J lost 2 bases. Germline V gene sequence: CDR1 LGHDT, CDR2 YNNKEL (reference sequence). This CDR3 is 16 amino acids long. The CDR3 here is CASKRTGNFGNQPQHF. The CDR3 DNA follows: TGTGCCAGCAAAAGGACAGGGAATTTCGGCAATCAGCCCCAGCATTTT. Full variable domain (remainder filled in from reference TRBV3-1 and TRBJ1-5): DTAVSQTPKYLVTQMGNDKSIKCEQNLGHDTMYWYKQDSKKFLKIMFSYNNKELIINETVPNRFSPKSPDKAHLNLHINSLELGDSAVYFCASKRTGNFGNQPQHFGDGTRLSIL.

This clonotype was picked up many times. The V call is TRBV12-3 or TRBV12-4, the J call TRBJ2-7, with 8 bases lining up with TRBD1. This CDR3 region has 14 residues. The J segment lost 2 bases and the V segment lost 8 bases, leaving 8 bases of the junction unmatched. Written as DNA, the CDR3 is TGTGCCAGCGGAGGGAAGGGACAGGCCTACGAGCAGTACTTC. Translated: CASGGKGQAYEQYF.

The J gene is TRBJ2-2, the V gene TRBV29-1, with a weak D call TRBD2 (6 bases). Trimming stripped 7 bases from V and 1 base from J, with 19 bases between. This CDR3 has 16 amino acids. Germline CDR1 reads SQVTM; CDR2 reads ANQGSEA. CDR3 in amino acids: CSAGAPGTLNTGELFF. CDR3 nucleotide sequence: TGCAGCGCCGGGGCCCCCGGGACTTTGAACACCGGGGAGCTGTTTTTT.

The chain combines TRBV7-9 with TRBJ2-1; 9 positions match TRBD2. CDR1 is SEHNR, CDR2 FQNEAQ, per germline (reference sequence). CDR3 length: 15 amino acids. V lost 2 bases and J lost 7; bases outside the gene matches: 6. CDR3 sequence reads: CASSLKSGRKNEQFF. The CDR3 DNA reads TGTGCCAGCAGCTTAAAGAGCGGGAGGAAGAATGAGCAGTTCTTC.

V usage is TRBV30 and J usage is TRBJ2-1; D not resolved. CDR3 length: 15 residues. Trimming removed 4 bases at V and 3 bases at J, with 16 bases between. Looked up from germline, CDR1 is GTSNPN and CDR2 is SVGIG (reference sequence). The CDR3 nucleotides read TGTGCCTGGACTTACCTACTTATGAACTACAATGAGCAGTTCTTC. Translating it yields CAWTYLLMNYNEQFF.

This clonotype was detected many times. The chain combines TRBV7-3 with TRBJ2-1; TRBD2 aligns across 11 bases. The CDR3 is 14 residues long. The trim removed 1 base at V and 7 bases at J, leaving 0 bases unmatched. Per germline, CDR1 SGHTA and CDR2 FQGTGA. CDR3 sequence: CASSLIAGGNEQFF. CDR3 nucleotides: TGTGCCAGCAGCTTAATAGCGGGAGGGAATGAGCAGTTCTTC.

In the case of this clonotype: It is likely a read error, because the conserved phenylalanine at the end of the CDR3 is missing. Because the CDR3's place on the DNA is in doubt, the DNA is left out and the CDR3 is given as listed by TCRdb. The rearrangement uses TRBV12-3 or TRBV12-4 and TRBJ2-1; TRBD2, the table's D call, lacks a check against the DNA. 13 amino acids form the CDR3, both terminal residues included. The CDR3 region is CASSLGAPGLALL.

V and J are TRBV13 and TRBJ2-2, with 7 bases fitting TRBD2. The CDR3 runs 18 residues. The V gene end was trimmed by 4 bases and the J gene end by 2 bases; junction bases not matched to a gene: 13. Germline CDR1 reads PRHDT; CDR2 reads FYEKMQ (reference sequence). CDR3 in DNA: TGTGCCAGCAGCTATCCCCCCCTGGCTAGCGGAAACACCGGGGAGCTGTTTTTT. Translating gives CASSYPPLASGNTGELFF.

This clonotype was detected a few times. V is TRBV20-1 and J is TRBJ2-3; TRBD2 is a possible D gene (5 bases). The CDR3 length is 13 residues. The germline CDR1 and CDR2 sequences are DFQATT and SNEGSKA (reference sequence). V gave up 3 bases and J gave up 5 bases, with 12 bases separating them. CDR3: CSASQLVLDTQYF. In nucleotides, the CDR3 is TGCAGTGCTAGTCAACTAGTTTTAGATACGCAGTATTTT.

This clonotype was observed many times. The chain couples TRBV29-1 to TRBJ2-3, with a tentative D call TRBD2 (6 bases). V was cut by 8 bases and J by 7 bases, with 13 bases left in between. Per germline, CDR1 SQVTM and CDR2 ANQGSEA. The CDR3 extends over 11 amino acids. The DNA of the CDR3 is TGCAGCCTGGGACTTTACTATACGCAGTATTTT. Protein: CSLGLYYTQYF.

The chain combines TRBV7-6 with TRBJ2-3; TRBD2 might be the D (6 bases). V shed 5 bases and J shed 2 bases, with 17 bases lying between them. The length of the CDR3 is 16 residues. Germline CDR1 is SGHVS and CDR2 is FNYEAQ. The CDR3 is CASSAGLGGFTDTQYF. In DNA, the CDR3 is TGTGCCAGCAGCGCAGGACTGGGAGGTTTCACAGATACGCAGTATTTT.

This clonotype has at least ten counts. This chain joins TRBV2 and TRBJ2-3, with D uncertain. Germline V gene lookup returns CDR1 SNHLY and CDR2 FYNNEI. V lost 7 bases and J 0 bases, leaving 11 bases between the germline ends. The CDR3 sequence is 14 residues long. CDR3 DNA: TGTGCCAGCACTCCCTACTCTAGCACAGATACGCAGTATTTT. Translated, it gives CASTPYSSTDTQYF.

V usage is TRBV12-3 or TRBV12-4 and J usage is TRBJ2-7; 9 nucleotides line up with TRBD2. With 3 bases clipped from V and 2 bases from J, the junction kept 8 bases outside the gene matches. The CDR3 runs 16 residues. CDR3 loop: CASSFYSSGVPYEQYF. CDR3 bases: TGTGCCAGCAGTTTCTATTCTAGCGGGGTCCCCTACGAGCAGTACTTC.

The chain has TRBV5-1 and TRBJ1-2, with 7 bases that match TRBD1. CDR3 length: 16 amino acids. CDR1 SGHRS and CDR2 YFSETQ come from the germline V gene. Trimming at V came to 4 bases and at J to 1 base, leaving 10 bases not matched to a gene. DNA for the CDR3: TGCGCCAGCAGCCCTAGGGACAGTCCTGTTAACTATGGCTACACCTTC. This sequence encodes CASSPRDSPVNYGYTF.

This chain links TRBV4-2 with TRBJ2-7; D ambiguous. V was trimmed by 1 base and J by 3 bases, leaving 16 bases between them. The CDR3 covers 16 residues. Germline V CDR1 and CDR2: LGHNA, YNFKEQ. This CDR3 is CASSQGPKINSYEQYF. Here the CDR3 DNA reads TGTGCCAGCAGCCAAGGACCGAAAATTAACAGCTACGAGCAGTACTTC.